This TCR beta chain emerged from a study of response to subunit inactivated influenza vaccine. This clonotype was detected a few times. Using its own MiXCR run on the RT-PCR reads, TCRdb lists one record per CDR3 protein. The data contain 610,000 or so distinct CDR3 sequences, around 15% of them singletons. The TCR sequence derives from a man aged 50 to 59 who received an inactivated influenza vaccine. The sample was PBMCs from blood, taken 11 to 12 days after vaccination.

The CDR3 nucleotides are TGTGCCTTCTCACCGGAAGACACTGGGCCACATGAGCAGTTCTTC. Translating it yields CAFSPEDTGPHEQFF. This chain uses TRBV18 with TRBJ2-1; D uncertain. The length of the CDR3 is 15 residues. Germline V CDR1 and CDR2: KGHSH, LQKENI. Deletions cut 11 bases from V and 8 bases from J, with 25 bases between.